In its sample, the clone carrying this TCR beta chain was seen a few times. The antigen is not known. This specimen belongs to a study of metastatic and nonmetastatic thyroid tumors. For the study at large: Repertoires from malignant and benign thyroid patients were compared across blood and tumor or nodule tissue.

Thyroid surgery was preceded by no treatment in any patient. Overall study results and limits: Malignant thyroid tumors reportedly had TCR beta diversity that was significantly higher than in benign nodules, in blood and tumor.

The CDR3 length is 13 residues. The V gene lost 3 bases and the J gene lost 4 bases, with 7 bases spanning the gap. Germline CDR1 and CDR2: SNHLY and FYNNEI. TCRdb re-analyzed the PCR reads through MiXCR. The repertoire consists of about 32,000 clones, with roughly 25% occurring once and the leading ten covering about 8.9%. This receptor was taken from a female donor with papillary thyroid cancer or a benign thyroid nodule (not recorded which). Some clones in this sample may be carry-over from other donors' samples. This rearrangement joins TRBV2 to TRBJ1-5, with unresolved D. The specimen was blood. CDR3 protein: CASSEMGNQPQHF. CDR3 bases: TGTGCCAGCAGTGAGATGGGTAATCAGCCCCAGCATTTT.